This T cell receptor (beta chain) was found in a study of T-cell memory formation after mild COVID-19. Study-wide points: Most CD4+ clones that shrank were in CM and EM, while CD8+ ones turned up in EMRA. Day 15 to 85 contractors were CD4/CD8 balanced; later expanders leaned CD4+. Pre-infection memory carried some responding clones, suggesting that cross-reactive memory joined. Confirmation of SARS-CoV-2 specificity was lacking for second-wave clones peaking day 37.

Note on this clonotype: The antigen is undetermined.

Each CDR3 protein gets one entry after TCRdb re-called the 5' RACE reads with MiXCR. The sample consists of roughly 89,000 distinct CDR3 sequences, about 13% of them appearing once. Germline V lookup: CDR1 SQVTM, CDR2 ANQGSEA. V was pared by 7 bases and J by 3 bases, with 9 bases between. This CDR3 is 11 amino acids long. This chain uses TRBV29-1 with TRBJ1-1; a weak D match, TRBD1 (5 bases). The sequencing input was PBMCs or a T cell subset sorted from them (not recorded which). The TCR originated in an adult woman who had mild COVID-19 (a few samples of this study predate the infection). Cell type and time point are not known. CDR3 sequence: CSEGRYTEAFF. CDR3 DNA sequence: TGCAGCGAGGGGCGGTACACTGAAGCTTTCTTT.